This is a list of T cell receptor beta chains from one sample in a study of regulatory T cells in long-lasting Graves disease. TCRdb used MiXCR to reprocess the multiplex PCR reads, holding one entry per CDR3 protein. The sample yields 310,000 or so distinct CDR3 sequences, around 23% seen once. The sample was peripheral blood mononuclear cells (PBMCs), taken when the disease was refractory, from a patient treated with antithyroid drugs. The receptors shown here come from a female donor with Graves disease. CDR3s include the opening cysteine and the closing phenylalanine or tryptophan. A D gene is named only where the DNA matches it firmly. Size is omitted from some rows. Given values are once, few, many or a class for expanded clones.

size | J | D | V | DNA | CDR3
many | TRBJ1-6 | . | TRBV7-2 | TGTGCCAGCACCACAGGGAGGACACCCCTCCACTTT | CASTTGRTPLHF
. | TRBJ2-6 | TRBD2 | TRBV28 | TGTGCCACCCAAGCGGGAGGGGGGCAACCTGGGGCCAACGTCCTGACTTTC | CATQAGGGQPGANVLTF
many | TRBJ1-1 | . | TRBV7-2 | TGTGCCAGCAGCTTAGTAGTAGGGAACACTGAAGCTTTCTTT | CASSLVVGNTEAFF
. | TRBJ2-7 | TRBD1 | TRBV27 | TGTGCCAGCAGTTTCCGGGACAGCTTCTACGAGCAGTACTTC | CASSFRDSFYEQYF
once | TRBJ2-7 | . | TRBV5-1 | TGCGCCAGCAGCTTGGCACTAGGAGGGGAGCAGTACTTC | CASSLALGGEQYF
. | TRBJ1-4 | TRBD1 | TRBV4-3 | TGCGCCAGCAGCCAAGTTGGGACAGCAAATGAAAAACTGTTTTTT | CASSQVGTANEKLFF
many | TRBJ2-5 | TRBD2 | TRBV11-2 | TGTGCCAGCAGCTTATTTCCCCCTGGGACTAGTGAAGAGACCCAGTACTTC | CASSLFPPGTSEETQYF
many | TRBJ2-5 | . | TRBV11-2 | TGTGCCAGCAGCTCCGGACCCTCGAAGGAGGGGACCCAGTACTTC | CASSSGPSKEGTQYF
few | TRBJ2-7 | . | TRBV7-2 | TGTGCCAGCAGCTTAGGGGGGGCTAGCGCCTACGAGCAGTACTTC | CASSLGGASAYEQYF
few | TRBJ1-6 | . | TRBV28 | TGTGCCAGCAGTTCCGCCGGGACCGCGGATAATTCACCCCTCCACTTT | CASSSAGTADNSPLHF
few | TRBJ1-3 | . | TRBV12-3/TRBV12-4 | TGTGCCAGCAACCCTAAAGAGGCCCCACAAAACACCATATATTTT | CASNPKEAPQNTIYF
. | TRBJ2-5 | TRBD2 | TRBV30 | TGTGCCTGGAGTAATTGGAGCGGGAGGGACCAAGAGACCCAGTACTTC | CAWSNWSGRDQETQYF
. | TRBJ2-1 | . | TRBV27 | TGTGCCAGCAGTTTGCACCAGGGCTACAATGAGCAGTTCTTC | CASSLHQGYNEQFF
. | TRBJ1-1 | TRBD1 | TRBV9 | TGTGCCAGCACGAGGAGGGGGCGCTTGGACACTGAAGCTTTCTTT | CASTRRGRLDTEAFF